Listed below are T cell receptor beta chains from one sample, sequenced in a study of T cell responses to AZD1222 COVID-19 vaccine. Some clones are missing from TCRdb's copy, which holds only in-frame ones; the method was immunoSEQ multiplex PCR. The sample shows roughly 100,000 clones, approximately 92% of them seen only once. The specimen was peripheral blood, collected 28 days after the second AZD1222 dose. Receptor source: an adult who received the AZD1222 COVID-19 vaccine. The CDR3 runs from the conserved cysteine through the conserved F or W. A D gene is named only where the DNA matches it firmly. The size entry is marked missing in some rows and otherwise reads once, few, many or a size class.

J | D | V | size | DNA | CDR3
TRBJ2-3 | NA | TRBV27 | NA | TGTGCCAGCAGTGGGGTTGGAGTACCTAGCACAGATACGCAGTATTTT | CASSGVGVPSTDTQYF
TRBJ2-7 | TRBD1 | TRBV5-1 | NA | TGCGCCAGCAGCTTGGGACAGGGGGCTAGCGAGCAGTACTTC | CASSLGQGASEQYF
TRBJ2-7 | NA | TRBV11-3 | NA | TGTGCCAGCAGCTTAGGACCAGTCTACGAGCAGTACTTC | CASSLGPVYEQYF
TRBJ1-1 | NA | TRBV2 | NA | TGTGCCAGCAGTCCAAACGGCCCAGGAGGAAGGGCTTTCTTT | CASSPNGPGGRAFF
TRBJ2-7 | NA | TRBV20-1 | NA | TGCAGTGCTAGTAAAGGGGGGAGCTCCTACGAGCAGTACTTC | CSASKGGSSYEQYF
TRBJ1-1 | NA | TRBV9 | NA | TGTGCCAGCAGCGTAGAGGCCACCTCCCCAACTGAAGCTTTCTTT | CASSVEATSPTEAFF
TRBJ2-7 | TRBD2 | TRBV13 | NA | TGTGCCAGCAGCCCTAGCGGGAGCCCCTACGAGCAGTACTTC | CASSPSGSPYEQYF
TRBJ2-1 | TRBD2 | TRBV19 | NA | TGTGCCAGTAGAAGGCCCAGCGGGGGGAAAAATGAGCAGTTCTTC | CASRRPSGGKNEQFF
TRBJ2-2 | NA | TRBV11-2 | NA | TGTGCCAGCAGCCACAGAGCTTTGAACACCGGGGAGCTGTTTTTT | CASSHRALNTGELFF
TRBJ2-7 | NA | TRBV21-1 | NA | TGTGCCAGCAGCCACCGGGGACAGGGGAGGTACGAGCAGTACTTC | CASSHRGQGRYEQYF
TRBJ2-2 | TRBD1 | TRBV7-3 | NA | TGTGCCAGCAGCTTAACCATACAGGGGGCGCGCGGCACCGGGGAGCTGTTTTTT | CASSLTIQGARGTGELFF
TRBJ2-1 | TRBD2 | TRBV7-9 | NA | TGTGCCAGCTCGGCGAGAGGGGCTAGCGGAGACCTAAACAATGAGCAGTTCTTC | CASSARGASGDLNNEQFF
TRBJ2-7 | NA | TRBV9 | NA | TGTGCCAGCAGCTCCGGTAGCAGGATAAGTGGCGAGCAGTACTTC | CASSSGSRISGEQYF
TRBJ1-6 | NA | TRBV3-1/TRBV3-2 | NA | TGTGCCAGCACCGGAGATAATTCACCCCTCCACTTT | CASTGDNSPLHF
TRBJ2-2 | NA | TRBV7-2 | NA | TGTGCCAGCGGACATAGGGGACACAACACCGGGGAGCTGTTTTTT | CASGHRGHNTGELFF
TRBJ2-3 | TRBD1 | TRBV10-3 | NA | TGTGCCATCAAGCGGACAGGGGCTGGTGCAGATACGCAGTATTTT | CAIKRTGAGADTQYF
TRBJ2-7 | NA | TRBV4-2 | once | TGTGCCAGCAGCCAACCCTCCCTGGGACATGAATACGAGCAGTACTTC | CASSQPSLGHEYEQYF
TRBJ2-7 | TRBD2 | TRBV6-2/TRBV6-3 | NA | TGTGCCAGCAGCCTAGCGGGAGGCATCTACGAGCAGTACTTC | CASSLAGGIYEQYF
TRBJ2-1 | TRBD2 | TRBV6-2/TRBV6-3 | NA | TGTGCCAGCAGTAACTCCGGGACTAGCGGGATGGTGGAGTTCTTC | CASSNSGTSGMVEFF